This T cell receptor beta chain was profiled in a study of technical replicates of blood from several donors. Germline V gene data show CDR1 as LGHNA and CDR2 as YNFKEQ. The CDR3 length is 13 residues. Generated by immunoSEQ multiplex PCR, the TCRdb table keeps only in-frame clones and is missing some. The table records approximately 53,000 clones, 90% to 97% of them present only once. About this clone itself: Mismatch with germline at one junction end may stem from a read error.

This sequence joins TRBV4-2 and TRBJ1-4; a possible D gene is TRBD1 (5 bases). This TCR was sampled from a human donor in good health. Sequencing input: T cells isolated from PBMCs. The CDR3 DNA reads as TGTGCCAGCAGCCAAGATCGGGCGGTGGGGGGGATTTTT. This gives the protein CASSQDRAVGGIF.